The rows below give T cell receptor beta chains drawn from one sample of a study of shared clonotypes between healthy human individuals. Some clones are missing from TCRdb's copy, which holds only in-frame ones; the method was immunoSEQ multiplex PCR. The table records about 2 million clones, roughly 96% of them present only once. The sample taken for sequencing was naive CD4+ T cells sorted from blood. The receptors were gathered from a man between 18 and 29 years old in good health. The CDR3 runs from the conserved cysteine through the conserved F or W. The D gene is left open where the match is weak. Where a row states a size, it is once, few, many or the class of an expanded clone; other rows omit it.

d_call j_call v_call clone_size cdr3_nt cdr3_aa
NA TRBJ2-5 TRBV28 NA TGTGCCAGCAGAGAGGCACAGACCCAGTACTTC CASREAQTQYF
NA TRBJ2-7 TRBV11-2 NA TGTGCCAGCAGCCCAATGACCTACGAGCAGTACTTC CASSPMTYEQYF
TRBD1 TRBJ2-7 TRBV6-1 NA TGTGCCAGCAGCCAAGTGGGGACAGGGACCTACGAGCAGTACTTC CASSQVGTGTYEQYF
TRBD2 TRBJ2-2 TRBV11-2 NA TGTGCCAGCGGTGGTAGCGGGAGTGTCTCCGGGGAGCTGTTTTTT CASGGSGSVSGELFF
TRBD1 TRBJ2-3 TRBV5-1 NA TGCGCCAGCAGCTCCCACCGGGACAGGAGCACAGATACGCAGTATTTT CASSSHRDRSTDTQYF
TRBD2 TRBJ2-4 TRBV10-2 NA TGCGCCAGCAGTGAGATCGGACTAGCGGGGGGCCCGGCCAAAAACATTCAGTACTTC CASSEIGLAGGPAKNIQYF
NA TRBJ1-1 TRBV10-3 NA TGTGCCATCAGCGAACAGGGAACGCTGAACACTGAAGCTTTCTTT CAISEQGTLNTEAFF
NA TRBJ1-1 TRBV29-1 NA TGCAGCGTTGAAACGTGGAAAGGGTCGCCGGCATACACTGAAGCTTTCTTT CSVETWKGSPAYTEAFF
NA TRBJ2-2 TRBV9 NA TGTGCCAGCAGCGTAGCCGGGGGCCGGACCGGGGAGCTGTTTTTT CASSVAGGRTGELFF
NA TRBJ1-4 TRBV5-1 NA TGCGCCAGCAGCTTGAGTACAACTAATGAAAAACTGTTTTTT CASSLSTTNEKLFF
NA TRBJ2-7 TRBV5-4 NA TGTGCCAGCAGCTCCCCGGATGAGCAGTACTTC CASSSPDEQYF
TRBD2 TRBJ2-5 TRBV29-1 once TGCAGCGTACTAGCGGGAGGGTCGTGGCAGTACTTC CSVLAGGSWQYF
TRBD1 TRBJ1-6 TRBV2 NA TGTGCCAGCAGGCGGGACAGAAATTCACCCCTCCACTTT CASRRDRNSPLHF
TRBD2 TRBJ2-5 TRBV5-1 NA TGCGCCAGCAGCTCCACCGGGACTAGCGGTCTCCAAGAGACCCAGTACTTC CASSSTGTSGLQETQYF
NA TRBJ1-2 TRBV6-5 NA TGTGCCAGCAGTAAGGGGACGCGCCAGCCCTATGGCTACACCTTC CASSKGTRQPYGYTF
NA TRBJ2-7 TRBV10-3 NA TGTGCCATCAAACATGCGGACTCGGGGGAGCAGTACTTC CAIKHADSGEQYF